Listed here are 20 T cell receptor beta chains from one sample, sequenced in a study of T cell changes during pregnancy in multiple sclerosis (dated by TCRdb to the late 2010s). The library was produced with the immunoSEQ multiplex PCR assay. Drawn from immuneACCESS, this table holds only the in-frame rearrangements with V and J called that TCRdb kept. Clones are partly lost; checked studies trace under half to an unresolved V gene and leave the rest unexplained. For this sample there are approximately 33,000 clones; just over 85% appear just once. 0.74% of the sample goes to the ten largest clones. This specimen was CD4+ T cells from peripheral blood mononuclear cells, taken in the first trimester of pregnancy. These receptors all come from a female donor in good health, enrolled as a control in a pregnancy study.

Note on this clone: Other DNA sequences in this sample translate to the same CDR3. The gene calls are TRBV9 and TRBJ2-3; 11 bases fit TRBD1. CDR1 and CDR2 from the germline V gene are SGDLS and YYNGEE. With 3 bases clipped from V and 1 base from J, the junction kept 1 base outside the gene matches. The CDR3 length is 15 residues. The CDR3 nucleotides are TGTGCCAGCAGCGGGGGACAGGGGGGCACAGATACGCAGTATTTT. It encodes CASSGGQGGTDTQYF. Looking up the rest from reference TRBV9 and TRBJ2-3 gives the full variable domain: DSGVTQTPKHLITATGQRVTLRCSPRSGDLSVYWYQQSLDQGLQFLIQYYNGEERAKGNILERFSAQQFPDLHSELNLSSLELGDSALYFCASSGGQGGTDTQYFGPGTRLTVL.

The table lists this clone with a count of one. The chain joins TRBV11-2 to TRBJ2-1; 8 bases are shared with TRBD2. The CDR3 spans 15 residues. Per the germline V gene, CDR1 is SGHAT and CDR2 is FQNNGV. V lost 2 bases to trimming and J lost 5 bases; unmatched junction nucleotides: 5. The CDR3: CASSLSNGGDNEQFF. The DNA of the CDR3 is TGTGCCAGCAGCTTATCTAACGGGGGGGACAATGAGCAGTTCTTC.

V is TRBV5-6 and J is TRBJ1-2; no firm D call. The ends were cut back, 0 bases at V and 6 bases at J, with 9 bases in the middle. Germline CDR1 and CDR2: SGHDT and YYEEEE. This CDR3 comprises 13 residues. The CDR3 protein is CASSLDLENGYTF. CDR3 bases: TGTGCCAGCAGCTTGGACCTCGAGAATGGCTACACCTTC.

V gene TRBV7-3 combines with J gene TRBJ2-2, with TRBD1 as a possible D gene (7 bases). This CDR3 has 16 residues. CDR1 and CDR2 (germline): SGHTA, FQGTGA. Trimming shortened V by 1 base and J by 6 bases, and 15 bases separated the two germline ends. CDR3: CASSLIPAGQSGELFF. CDR3 in DNA: TGTGCCAGCAGCTTAATCCCGGCGGGACAGTCCGGGGAGCTGTTTTTT.

This sequence joins TRBV7-8 and TRBJ2-7; 9 bases are shared with TRBD1. The CDR3 is made up of 16 amino acids. V shed 1 base, J shed 3 bases, and the junction held 7 bases outside the gene matches. Germline V gives CDR1 SGHVS, CDR2 FQNEAQ. The CDR3 sequence is CASSLDLGQGVYEQYF. CDR3 in DNA: TGTGCCAGCAGCTTAGATCTGGGACAGGGTGTCTACGAGCAGTACTTC.

This chain joins TRBV30 and TRBJ1-5; 7 bases fit TRBD1. This CDR3 region has 13 residues. After removal of 1 base from V and 9 bases from J, the junction contained 6 bases not matched to a gene. In germline, CDR1 is GTSNPN, CDR2 SVGIG (reference sequence). This CDR3 is CAWSGQGVSPQHF. The DNA of the CDR3 is TGTGCCTGGAGTGGACAGGGAGTTTCGCCCCAGCATTTT.

This chain joins TRBV4-2 and TRBJ1-3; D might be TRBD1 (6 bases). Germline CDR1 is LGHNA and CDR2 is YNFKEQ. The V end was cut by 1 base, the J end by 4 bases, with 11 bases between. This CDR3 has 15 amino acids. CDR3 nucleotide sequence: TGTGCCAGCAGCCAAGGCAAGGGGGTGGGAAACACCATATATTTT. It specifies CASSQGKGVGNTIYF.

V is TRBV9 and J is TRBJ2-7; D perhaps matches TRBD1 (6 bases). Trimming removed 0 bases at V and 5 bases at J, with 12 bases between. This CDR3 is 14 amino acids long. Germline V gives CDR1 SGDLS, CDR2 YYNGEE. DNA of the CDR3: TGTGCCAGCAGCGTAGACACAGACAGGAACGAGCAGTACTTC. Its translation is CASSVDTDRNEQYF.

V is TRBV11-3 and J is TRBJ1-6; possibly TRBD1 for D (5 bases). V shed 3 bases and J shed 10 bases, with 10 bases lying between them. From germline, CDR1 is SGHNT and CDR2 YENEEA. CDR3 length equals 13 residues. In DNA, the CDR3 is TGTGCCAGCAGCTTCCTCAGGGAATCACCCCTCCACTTT. Its protein is CASSFLRESPLHF.

The gene calls are TRBV7-2 and TRBJ2-5, with 10 nucleotides matching TRBD2. This CDR3 is 15 amino acids long. Trimming at V came to 5 bases and at J to 1 base, leaving 4 bases not matched to a gene. Germline-derived CDR1 and CDR2 are SGHTA and FQGNSA. CDR3 nucleotides: TGTGCCAGCAGCCCCCGGACTAGCGGCCAAGAGACCCAGTACTTC. This codes for CASSPRTSGQETQYF.

The chain joins TRBV5-1 to TRBJ1-1; 7 bases line up with TRBD1. This CDR3 comprises 13 residues. J lost 5 bases, V lost 4 bases, and 5 bases had no gene match. Germline lookup yields CDR1 SGHRS and CDR2 YFSETQ. This CDR3 is CASSLGTATEAFF. The CDR3 nucleotides are TGCGCCAGCAGCCTTGGGACAGCTACTGAAGCTTTCTTT.

The rearrangement links TRBV10-3 to TRBJ2-2, with TRBD1 matching over 9 bases. Germline V CDR1 and CDR2: ENHRY, SYGVKD. Trimming removed 3 bases from V and 8 bases from J; junction bases left unmatched: 4. The CDR3 totals 14 residues. DNA for the CDR3: TGTGCCATCAGTGACGACAGGGGGGGAGGGGAGCTGTTTTTT. It encodes CAISDDRGGGELFF.

The rearrangement uses TRBV11-2 and TRBJ1-5, with D hard to call. V dropped 3 bases and J dropped 5 bases, with 14 bases sitting between them. Germline V gene lookup returns CDR1 SGHAT and CDR2 FQNNGV. CDR3 length equals 15 residues. CDR3 in amino acids: CASSLNFWSDQPQHF. DNA of the CDR3: TGTGCCAGCAGCTTGAATTTCTGGTCGGATCAGCCCCAGCATTTT.

This sequence joins TRBV21-1 and TRBJ2-1; TRBD2 reflects the table's D call only, with no check against the DNA. TRBV21-1 is labeled a pseudogene. The CDR3 has 15 amino acids. The CDR3 loop is CASSKARGDDNEQFF. DNA of the CDR3: TGTGCCAGCAGCAAAGCGCGGGGGGATGACAATGAGCAGTTCTTC.

This chain links TRBV4-2 with TRBJ1-4; maybe TRBD1 (5 bases). The germline V and J ends were trimmed by 2 bases and 5 bases, with 15 bases remaining between them. This CDR3 comprises 16 residues. Looked up from germline, CDR1 is LGHNA and CDR2 is YNFKEQ. CDR3 nucleotide sequence: TGTGCCAGCAGCCAACAAGTCAGGGAGGTGAATGAAAAACTGTTTTTT. It is translated as CASSQQVREVNEKLFF.

This clone was seen just once. V is TRBV6-6 and J is TRBJ2-1, with TRBD1 identical over 10 bases. The CDR3 covers 15 residues. V was pared by 5 bases and J by 7 bases, with 8 bases of the junction left unmatched. Germline values: CDR1 MNHNY, CDR2 SVGAGI (reference sequence). The CDR3 region has the DNA TGTGCCAGCAGTGGCCGGGACAGGGGAGGGAATGAGCAGTTCTTC. Protein product: CASSGRDRGGNEQFF.

The rearrangement uses TRBV18 and TRBJ1-2; the D is unclear. V dropped 0 bases and J dropped 0 bases, with 8 bases sitting between them. Germline CDR1 is KGHSH and CDR2 is LQKENI. The CDR3 loop spans 15 amino acids. This CDR3 is CASSPPGDTNYGYTF. The DNA of the CDR3 is TGTGCCAGCTCACCACCCGGGGATACTAACTATGGCTACACCTTC.

The chain uses TRBV7-8 and TRBJ1-4, with a tentative D call TRBD1 (6 bases). The CDR3 length is 13 residues. V lost 5 bases, J lost 8 bases, and 12 bases lay in between. Germline CDR1 reads SGHVS; CDR2 reads FQNEAQ. CDR3 amino acids: CASSTGLEEKLFF. The CDR3 DNA follows: TGTGCCAGCAGCACAGGGCTAGAAGAAAAACTGTTTTTT.

The CDR3, as DNA: TGTGCCAGCAGCCCGGAGGGGACAGTACCTAACTATGGCTACACCTTC. As protein: CASSPEGTVPNYGYTF. This chain joins TRBV11-3 and TRBJ1-2, with 7 bases identical to TRBD1. The CDR3 contains 16 residues. Losses at the gene ends were 5 bases for V and 0 bases for J; bases not matched to a gene: 9. Germline V gene lookup returns CDR1 SGHNT and CDR2 YENEEA.

This clone was found once. The V gene is TRBV20-1, the J gene TRBJ2-1; D is unclear. The germline V gene has CDR1 DFQATT and CDR2 SNEGSKA (reference sequence). Trimming removed 3 bases at V and 7 bases at J, with 7 bases between. The CDR3 is made up of 11 amino acids. This chain's CDR3 is CSASLKNEQFF. DNA of the CDR3: TGCAGTGCTAGTTTAAAAAATGAGCAGTTCTTC.